This TCR beta chain was found in a study of OX40 agonist ivuxolimab in advanced cancers. Study outcomes and limitations: Patients who responded partially at 0.1-3.0 mg/kg showed clonal expansion ranking among the lowest.

Comments on this clone: Its antigen is unknown.

The CDR3 loop spans 16 amino acids. Trimming removed 7 bases at V and 2 bases at J, with 21 bases between. CDR1 and CDR2 from the germline V gene are SGHTA and FQGNSA. TCRdb keeps only in-frame clones here, not all; method: immunoSEQ multiplex PCR. The table shows around 140,000 clones, with roughly 91% occurring only once. The chain recombines TRBV7-2 with TRBJ2-7; D ambiguous. The sequence derives from an adult with an advanced solid tumor such as melanoma, head and neck, liver or kidney cancer. Specimen: CD4+ or CD8+ T cells sorted from blood, collected in a trial of the OX40 agonist ivuxolimab. CDR3 sequence (DNA): TGTGCCAGCACCGCCGTATCGGGTTTAAGCCCCTACGAGCAGTACTTC. Protein product: CASTAVSGLSPYEQYF.